Shown below are 25 T cell receptor beta chains from a single sample sequenced in a study of T cell repertoires in cytomegalovirus infection. MiXCR, run by TCRdb on the reads, gives a single entry per CDR3 protein. Of around 770,000 distinct CDR3 sequences in the sample, under 35% were seen once. Antigens of these TCRs are unknown. Source: cultured CD8+ T cells from PBMCs, taken from culture after CMV antigen stimulation. These receptors were obtained from a human donor in good health (CMV status not recorded). Some clones in this sample may be carry-over from other donors' samples.

The chain employs TRBV27 and TRBJ2-7, with unresolved D. The CDR3 covers 11 residues. Trimming took off 8 bases at V and 3 bases at J, with 8 bases between the two ends. The V gene's germline CDR1 is MNHEY and CDR2 SMNVEV (reference sequence). The CDR3 DNA reads as TGTGCCAGCGGGTTGCACTACGAGCAGTACTTC. This encodes CASGLHYEQYF.

In its sample, this clonotype was seen a few times. The CDR3 region is CASSFSRYNEQFF. DNA of the CDR3: TGTGCCAGCAGCTTCAGCAGATACAATGAGCAGTTCTTC. This sequence joins TRBV11-2 and TRBJ2-1; D is ambiguous. V was shortened by 3 bases and J by 4 bases, with 7 bases between the two germline ends. Germline-derived CDR1 and CDR2 are SGHAT and FQNNGV. The CDR3 loop spans 13 amino acids.

The chain uses TRBV10-3 and TRBJ1-4; D gene unclear. Germline-derived CDR1 and CDR2 are ENHRY and SYGVKD. V was trimmed by 0 bases and J by 10 bases, leaving 15 bases between them. The CDR3 covers 15 residues. CDR3 loop: CAISESNRLLGKLFF. CDR3 bases: TGTGCCATCAGTGAGTCGAACCGGCTATTGGGAAAACTGTTTTTT.

This chain uses TRBV6-1 with TRBJ2-7; possible D gene TRBD2, 5 bases. V was shortened by 1 base and J by 3 bases, with 19 bases between the two germline ends. Per the germline V gene, CDR1 is MNHNS and CDR2 is SASEGT. This CDR3 contains 17 residues. CDR3 DNA sequence: TGTGCCAGCAGTGAAGGGTCGAGGGAGATACTACACTACGAGCAGTACGTC. Translating it yields CASSEGSREILHYEQYV.

This clonotype was observed many times. This chain joins TRBV7-8 and TRBJ2-7; 9 bases agree with TRBD1. Germline loops: CDR1 SGHVS, CDR2 FQNEAQ. The CDR3 length is 13 residues. Trimming removed 5 bases from V and 6 bases from J; junction bases left unmatched: 5. In nucleotides, the CDR3 is TGTGCCAGCAGCGCACGGACAGGGGTCGAGCAGTACGTC. Encoded protein: CASSARTGVEQYV.

Ten or more counts support this clonotype. For the CDR3, the DNA is TGTGCCAGCAGCCATGACAGGGTCAATCAGCCCCAGCATTTT. It translates to CASSHDRVNQPQHF. J is TRBJ1-5 and V is TRBV28; TRBD1 matches 7 bases. The germline V gene encodes CDR1 MDHEN and CDR2 SYDVKM. Trimming cost V 6 bases and J 3 bases; bases outside gene matches: 5. CDR3 length equals 14 residues. The full variable domain, its missing parts supplied by reference TRBV28 and TRBJ1-5, is DVKVTQSSRYLVKRTGEKVFLECVQDMDHENMFWYRQDPGLGLRLIYFSYDVKMKEKGDIPEGYSVSREKKERFSLILESASTNQTSMYLCASSHDRVNQPQHFGDGTRLSIL.

The J gene is TRBJ2-1, the V gene TRBV19; D ambiguous. The CDR3 has 12 amino acids. The ends were cut back, 10 bases at V and 2 bases at J, with 9 bases in the middle. Germline assignment: CDR1 LNHDA and CDR2 SQIVND (reference sequence). The CDR3 spells CATLGPYNEQFF. Here the CDR3 DNA reads TGTGCCACTCTTGGGCCCTACAATGAGCAGTTCTTC.

This clonotype occurred a few times. The chain is built from TRBV15 and TRBJ2-2; the D gene is possibly TRBD1 (5 bases). CDR1 and CDR2 from the germline V gene are LNHNV and YYDKDF (reference sequence). The V and J ends lost 3 bases and 5 bases respectively, with 10 bases between them. The CDR3 totals 14 residues. The CDR3 DNA reads TGTGCCACCAGCAGTCCCCCAGGGACCGGGGAGCTGTTTTTT. This sequence encodes CATSSPPGTGELFF.

This sequence joins TRBV9 and TRBJ1-1; possible D gene TRBD1, 5 bases. This CDR3 comprises 14 residues. The V gene's germline CDR1 is SGDLS and CDR2 YYNGEE. Trimming stripped 2 bases from V and 6 bases from J, with 14 bases between. The DNA of the CDR3 is TGTGCCAGCAGCGTTTCATCCAGGGACGCTGAAGCTTTCTTT. This gives the protein CASSVSSRDAEAFF.

V and J are TRBV2 and TRBJ1-1; 7 bases match TRBD1. V trimming: 6 bases; J trimming: 0 bases; junction bases outside the gene matches: 4. The CDR3 is 14 residues long. Germline CDR1 and CDR2: SNHLY and FYNNEI. In DNA, the CDR3 is TGTGCCAGCAGGGTGGGACAGCTGAACACTGAAGCTTTCTTT. Translated: CASRVGQLNTEAFF.

J is TRBJ2-1 and V is TRBV6-5; D call uncertain. The V gene's germline CDR1 is MNHEY and CDR2 SVGAGI. Trimming cost V 0 bases and J 5 bases, with 14 bases left between them. The CDR3 runs to 16 residues. The CDR3 loop is CASSYSNPVINNEQFF. As DNA, the CDR3 is TGTGCCAGCAGTTACTCGAATCCGGTAATCAACAATGAGCAGTTCTTC.

This clonotype was detected a few times. This chain joins TRBV27 and TRBJ1-2, with D perhaps TRBD1 (5 bases). The CDR3 contains 18 residues. Between the trimmed V and J ends, which lost 1 base and 3 bases, there was a span of 21 bases. In germline, CDR1 is MNHEY, CDR2 SMNVEV (reference sequence). This CDR3 reads CASSLLAVYQGTHYGYTF. The CDR3 nucleotides read TGTGCCAGCAGTTTATTAGCGGTATATCAGGGAACTCACTATGGCTACACCTTC.

This clonotype was seen more than once but under ten times. The V gene is TRBV7-6, the J gene TRBJ1-2, with D perhaps TRBD1 (6 bases). V lost 5 bases and J lost 1, with 14 bases in between. The CDR3 sequence is 15 residues long. CDR1 and CDR2 from the germline V gene are SGHVS and FNYEAQ. CDR3 in amino acids: CASSGWGADNYGYTF. For the CDR3, the DNA is TGTGCCAGCAGCGGTTGGGGGGCCGATAACTATGGCTACACCTTC. The whole variable domain, filled in from reference TRBV7-6 and TRBJ1-2, reads GAGVSQSPRYKVTKRGQDVALRCDPISGHVSLYWYRQALGQGPEFLTYFNYEAQQDKSGLPNDRFSAERPEGSISTLTIQRTEQRDSAMYRCASSGWGADNYGYTFGSGTRLTVV.

This clonotype was seen a few times. The chain carries TRBV12-3 or TRBV12-4 and TRBJ1-2, with D maybe TRBD1 (5 bases). This CDR3 region has 13 residues. V was pared by 3 bases and J by 7 bases, with 12 bases between. The CDR3 reads CASSFDGALGYTF. CDR3 sequence (DNA): TGTGCCAGCAGTTTTGACGGGGCTCTTGGCTACACCTTC.

The J gene is TRBJ1-5, the V gene TRBV20-1; TRBD1 aligns across 9 bases. The V gene's germline CDR1 is DFQATT and CDR2 SNEGSKA (reference sequence). CDR3 length: 16 residues. After removal of 5 bases from V and 5 bases from J, the junction contained 13 bases not matched to a gene. The CDR3 DNA follows: TGCAGTGCTCCACCGCCCCGGACAGGGGATCATCAGCCCCAGCATTTT. It translates to CSAPPPRTGDHQPQHF.

This clonotype was counted a few times. The chain recombines TRBV7-9 with TRBJ1-2; TRBD1 agrees at 7 bases. The CDR3 length is 12 residues. J lost 4 bases, V lost 10 bases, and 6 bases had no gene match. Germline values: CDR1 SEHNR, CDR2 FQNEAQ (reference sequence). CDR3 bases: TGTGCCATCCCGGGACAGAGCTATGGCTACACCTTC. Encoded protein: CAIPGQSYGYTF.

This clonotype occurred a few times. V is TRBV19 and J is TRBJ2-7; D uncertain. This CDR3 region has 13 residues. Germline-derived CDR1 and CDR2 are LNHDA and SQIVND (reference sequence). With 5 bases removed from V and 0 bases from J, the gap between germline ends came to 8 bases. The CDR3 nucleotides read TGTGCCAGTAGTGCAACAGTCTCCTACGAGCAGTACGTC. This sequence encodes CASSATVSYEQYV.

This chain joins TRBV6-1 and TRBJ2-2, with 7 nucleotides matching TRBD2. J was trimmed by 3 bases and V by 6 bases; bases with no gene match: 7. The CDR3 is 15 residues long. CDR1 is MNHNS and CDR2 is SASEGT in the germline V gene. The CDR3: CASRGRGRDTGELFF. The CDR3 DNA reads TGTGCCAGCAGGGGGAGGGGTCGGGACACCGGGGAGCTGTTTTTT.

This clonotype was found a few times. The CDR3 loop reads CASAGQGAGELFF. In nucleotides, the CDR3 is TGTGCCAGCGCGGGACAGGGGGCCGGGGAGCTGTTTTTT. V usage is TRBV5-4 and J usage is TRBJ2-2; 11 bases are a match to TRBD1. Germline CDR1 and CDR2: SGHNT and YYREEE (reference sequence). V was clipped by 7 bases and J by 6 bases; unmatched bases: 2. The CDR3 has 13 residues.

Comments on this clonotype: This is likely a read error, given that the CDR3 carries no conserved phenylalanine or tryptophan at its end. V and J are TRBV27 and TRBJ1-1; 8 bases are a match to TRBD1. This CDR3 has 13 residues. J gave up 6 bases and V 2 bases, and 2 bases lay outside the gene matches. The germline CDR1 and CDR2 sequences are MNHEY and SMNVEV (reference sequence). Written as DNA, the CDR3 is TGTGCCAGCAGTTTAAACAGGGGGGCTGAAGCTTTCCTT. This sequence encodes CASSLNRGAEAFL.

The gene calls are TRBV7-6 and TRBJ2-2; D ambiguous. Germline V CDR1 and CDR2: SGHVS, FNYEAQ. The CDR3 is 16 amino acids. The ends were cut back, 2 bases at V and 4 bases at J, with 14 bases in the middle. The CDR3 protein is CASSLQFSVSTGELFF. CDR3 DNA: TGTGCCAGCAGCTTACAATTTAGTGTTTCCACCGGGGAGCTGTTTTTT.

The chain carries TRBV27 and TRBJ2-5; TRBD2 aligns across 10 bases. There are 17 residues in the CDR3. V trimming: 2 bases; J trimming: 0 bases; junction bases outside the gene matches: 6. Germline V gene data show CDR1 as MNHEY and CDR2 as SMNVEV (reference sequence). The CDR3 nucleotides read TGTGCCAGCAGTTTAGTGGGACTAGCGTCGTACCAAGAGACCCAGTACTTC. It codes for CASSLVGLASYQETQYF.

This clonotype came up a few times. The chain joins TRBV14 to TRBJ2-2; D remains unclear. CDR1 is SGHDN and CDR2 is FVKESK in the germline V gene. The germline V and J ends were trimmed by 1 base and 6 bases, with 9 bases remaining between them. CDR3 length: 14 residues. The CDR3 sequence: CASSQARVPGELFF. CDR3 coding DNA: TGTGCCAGCAGCCAAGCAAGGGTTCCCGGGGAGCTGTTTTTT. Full variable domain (missing parts from reference TRBV14 and TRBJ2-2): EAGVTQFPSHSVIEKGQTVTLRCDPISGHDNLYWYRRVMGKEIKFLLHFVKESKQDESGMPNNRFLAERTGGTYSTLKVQPAELEDSGVYFCASSQARVPGELFFGEGSRLTVL.

A few counts support this clonotype. The chain recombines TRBV7-9 with TRBJ1-1, with D perhaps TRBD1 (5 bases). Germline V gives CDR1 SEHNR, CDR2 FQNEAQ (reference sequence). This CDR3 is 13 amino acids long. The V end lost 5 bases, the J end lost 5 bases, and 12 bases lay between the germline ends. The CDR3 DNA sequence: TGTGCCAGCAGCGAGGGACGCCGGACTGAAGCTTTCTTT. Translated: CASSEGRRTEAFF.

This clonotype occurred a few times. The V call is TRBV27, the J call TRBJ1-5, with TRBD1 as a possible D gene (5 bases). Trimming took off 4 bases at V and 1 base at J, with 14 bases between the two ends. CDR1 MNHEY and CDR2 SMNVEV come from the germline V gene (reference sequence). The length of the CDR3 is 16 residues. DNA of the CDR3: TGTGCCAGCAGTTCAGGGTCTCCAGGGAGCAATCAGCCCCAGCATTTT. This encodes CASSSGSPGSNQPQHF.